The 9 T cell receptor beta chains listed next were all sequenced from one sample in a study of blood T cell repertoires in COVID-19. Repertoires were generated with immunoSEQ multiplex PCR, while TCRdb's copy carries only in-frame clones and drops some. The table has about 50,000 clones, roughly 82% seen once. The sequencing input was peripheral blood. These receptors were collected from a woman aged 60-75 years with acute or convalescent COVID-19.

This clone has only one observation. The chain recombines TRBV28 with TRBJ1-4; 9 bases fit TRBD1. The trim removed 6 bases at V and 10 bases at J, leaving 9 bases unmatched. The CDR3 extends over 14 amino acids. Per the germline V gene, CDR1 is MDHEN and CDR2 is SYDVKM. The CDR3 loop is CASRKTGGGRKLFF. As DNA, the CDR3 is TGTGCCAGCAGGAAGACAGGGGGAGGACGAAAACTGTTTTTT.

This chain links TRBV3-1 (or the pseudogene TRBV3-2) with TRBJ2-7; D perhaps matches TRBD2 (5 bases). The CDR3 has 15 residues. Trimming shortened V by 1 base and J by 12 bases, and 22 bases separated the two germline ends. The germline gives CDR1 LGHDT, CDR2 YNNKEL (reference sequence). CDR3 coding DNA: TGTGCCAGCAGCCAAGTGCCCGGGAAGGGAGCCGGCACGTACTTC. Translating gives CASSQVPGKGAGTYF.

This chain joins TRBV5-1 and TRBJ2-3, with 11 positions matching TRBD2. The CDR3 has 14 amino acids. CDR1 is SGHRS and CDR2 is YFSETQ in the germline V gene. J gave up 2 bases and V 6 bases, and 2 bases lay outside the gene matches. The CDR3 DNA reads TGCGCCAGCAATAGCGGGGGGGTCACAGATACGCAGTATTTT. Encoded protein: CASNSGGVTDTQYF. Supplemented by reference TRBV5-1 and TRBJ2-3, the full variable domain reads KAGVTQTPRYLIKTRGQQVTLSCSPISGHRSVSWYQQTPGQGLQFLFEYFSETQRNKGNFPGRFSGRQFSNSRSEMNVSTLELGDSALYLCASNSGGVTDTQYFGPGTRLTVL.

V gene TRBV11-2 combines with J gene TRBJ2-3; D unresolved. Trimming pared 4 bases from V and 7 bases from J, leaving 12 bases between. The CDR3 is 13 residues long. CDR1 and CDR2 (germline): SGHAT, FQNNGV. CDR3 sequence: CASSSPAQYTQYF. In DNA, the CDR3 is TGTGCCAGCAGCTCTCCAGCGCAATATACGCAGTATTTT.

The rearrangement uses TRBV3-1 (or the pseudogene TRBV3-2) and TRBJ1-6; no clear D gene. Germline V gives CDR1 LGHDT, CDR2 YNNKEL (reference sequence). This CDR3 region has 12 residues. The germline V and J ends were trimmed by 0 bases and 11 bases, with 5 bases remaining between them. CDR3 in DNA: TGTGCCAGCAGCCAAGAACAAACACCCCTCCACTTT. Its protein product is CASSQEQTPLHF.

V is TRBV27 and J is TRBJ1-6; D call uncertain. Looked up from germline, CDR1 is MNHEY and CDR2 is SMNVEV (reference sequence). The CDR3 has 18 residues. The ends were cut back, 1 base at V and 0 bases at J, with 13 bases in the middle. CDR3 sequence reads: CASSLWRPISSYNSPLHF. DNA of the CDR3: TGTGCCAGCAGTTTATGGAGACCGATTAGCTCCTATAATTCACCCCTCCACTTT.

V gene TRBV28 combines with J gene TRBJ1-1, with unresolved D. Per the germline V gene, CDR1 is MDHEN and CDR2 is SYDVKM. The ends were cut back, 3 bases at V and 4 bases at J, with 12 bases in the middle. The CDR3 contains 14 residues. The CDR3 protein is CASSFPFAGTEAFF. Here the CDR3 DNA reads TGTGCCAGCAGTTTCCCTTTCGCGGGCACTGAAGCTTTCTTT.

The chain carries TRBV6-5 and TRBJ1-1; maybe TRBD1 (6 bases). CDR1 and CDR2 (germline): MNHEY, SVGAGI. CDR3 length: 14 residues. Trimming pared 3 bases from V and 4 bases from J, leaving 12 bases between. This chain's CDR3 is CASSYGGVGTEAFF. The CDR3 nucleotides read TGTGCCAGCAGTTATGGGGGCGTAGGCACTGAAGCTTTCTTT.

The rearrangement uses TRBV21-1 and TRBJ1-2; TRBD1 is the table's D call and was not checked against the DNA. TRBV21-1 is a pseudogene. The CDR3 spans 17 residues. CDR3 protein: CASSRGLPGHRNYGYTF. In nucleotides, the CDR3 is TGTGCCAGCAGCAGGGGCCTACCGGGACATAGGAACTATGGCTACACCTTC.